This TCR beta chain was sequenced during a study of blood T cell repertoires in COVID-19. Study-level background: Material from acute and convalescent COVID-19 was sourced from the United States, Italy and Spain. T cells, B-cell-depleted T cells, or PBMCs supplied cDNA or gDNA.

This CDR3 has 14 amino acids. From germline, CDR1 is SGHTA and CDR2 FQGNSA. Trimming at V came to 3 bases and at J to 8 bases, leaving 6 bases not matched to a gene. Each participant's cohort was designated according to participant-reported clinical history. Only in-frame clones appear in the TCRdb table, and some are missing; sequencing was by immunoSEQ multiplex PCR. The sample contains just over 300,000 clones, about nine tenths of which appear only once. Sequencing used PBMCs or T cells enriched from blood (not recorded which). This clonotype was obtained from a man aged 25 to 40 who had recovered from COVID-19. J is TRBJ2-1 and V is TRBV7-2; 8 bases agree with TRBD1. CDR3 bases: TGTGCCAGCAGCTTCGGACAGGGCGGGTATGAGCAGTTCTTC. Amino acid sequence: CASSFGQGGYEQFF. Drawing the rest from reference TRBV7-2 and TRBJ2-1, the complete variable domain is GAGVSQSPSNKVTEKGKDVELRCDPISGHTALYWYRQSLGQGLEFLIYFQGNSAPDKSGLPSDRFSAERTGGSVSTLTIQRTQQEDSAVYLCASSFGQGGYEQFFGPGTRLTVL.